This entry describes one T cell receptor (beta chain). Its specificity is unknown. A J-beta primer mix and a sample-barcoded 5' primer were used in a second PCR of roughly 7 to 12 cycles. Each cDNA molecule carried a tag from a template-switch adaptor that contained 12 random nucleotides. MiXCR, run by TCRdb on the 5' RACE reads, gives a single entry per CDR3 protein. The repertoire holds about 780,000 distinct CDR3 sequences, with less than 60% as singletons. This entry comes from a study of blood T cells in healthy people across ages. Study results and limitations: The study regarded diversity estimates from one million T cells as underestimates.

This TCR was recovered from an elderly man in good health. Material: blood.

DNA of the CDR3: TGTGCCAGCAGCCCCCGCAGGGTCCACAATGAGCAGTTCTTC. Translation gives CASSPRRVHNEQFF. This chain joins TRBV6-5 and TRBJ2-1, with D possibly TRBD1 on 5 matching bases. This CDR3 spans 14 amino acids. Germline values: CDR1 MNHEY, CDR2 SVGAGI. Trimming pared 6 bases from V and 5 bases from J, leaving 14 bases between.